Listed here are 21 T cell receptor beta chains from one sample, sequenced in a study of blood T cell repertoires in COVID-19. Method: immunoSEQ multiplex PCR; TCRdb's copy keeps in-frame clones and lacks some. The sample lists roughly 140,000 clones, about 90% occurring once. Material: peripheral blood. The origin of the receptors is a man in his fifties with active or convalescent COVID-19.

As DNA, the CDR3 is TGTGCCAGCAGTCCTAGCGGCCCGGAGACCCAGTACTTC. It encodes CASSPSGPETQYF. The chain combines TRBV12-3 or TRBV12-4 with TRBJ2-5, with 7 nucleotides matching TRBD2. V dropped 5 bases and J dropped 5; count of bases not matched to a gene: 5. This CDR3 has 13 residues.

The V gene is TRBV24-1, the J gene TRBJ2-3; D possibly corresponds to TRBD1 (5 bases). From germline, CDR1 is KGHDR and CDR2 SFDVKD. The CDR3 has 13 residues. V was shortened by 5 bases and J by 4 bases, with 9 bases between the two germline ends. This chain's CDR3 is CATSVQGSDTQYF. The CDR3 nucleotides read TGTGCCACCAGTGTCCAGGGCTCAGATACGCAGTATTTT.

The V call is TRBV5-4, the J call TRBJ2-7; TRBD2 agrees at 8 bases. The CDR3 spans 14 residues. Germline CDR1 is SGHNT and CDR2 is YYREEE (reference sequence). J gave up 5 bases and V 3 bases, and 7 bases lay outside the gene matches. In nucleotides, the CDR3 is TGTGCCAGCAGCTCGGACAGAGCGGGGGACGAGCAGTACTTC. Translating it yields CASSSDRAGDEQYF.

This clone has only one observation. This chain links TRBV24-1 with TRBJ2-5, with 8 bases lining up with TRBD1. Trimming removed 0 bases from V and 0 bases from J; junction bases left unmatched: 11. There are 19 residues in the CDR3. The germline V gene encodes CDR1 KGHDR and CDR2 SFDVKD. In DNA, the CDR3 is TGTGCCACCAGTGATTTGAGGCAGGGGGCCACAGGGTACCAAGAGACCCAGTACTTC. This translates into CATSDLRQGATGYQETQYF.

This clone was seen only once. V is TRBV7-2 and J is TRBJ2-1; 10 positions agree with TRBD2. Germline assignment: CDR1 SGHTA and CDR2 FQGNSA. V shed 2 bases and J 7 bases; nucleotides not matched to a gene: 5. This CDR3 region has 15 residues. The CDR3 loop reads CASSLQAGGTNEQFF. CDR3 in DNA: TGTGCCAGCAGCTTACAAGCGGGAGGGACGAATGAGCAGTTCTTC.

The CDR3 reads CASRNGQGVAEAFF. CDR3 DNA: TGTGCCAGCAGGAATGGACAGGGCGTCGCTGAAGCTTTCTTT. J is TRBJ1-1 and V is TRBV6-5; 8 nucleotides align to TRBD1. CDR1 and CDR2 from the germline V gene are MNHEY and SVGAGI. This CDR3 is built from 14 residues. V was pared by 6 bases and J by 6 bases, with 9 bases of the junction left unmatched.

This clone was recorded a few times. The rearrangement joins TRBV3-1 (or the pseudogene TRBV3-2) to TRBJ2-5; 9 bases map to TRBD2. The length of the CDR3 is 14 residues. CDR1 is LGHDT and CDR2 is YNNKEL in the germline V gene (reference sequence). With 5 bases clipped from V and 4 bases from J, the junction kept 5 bases outside the gene matches. The CDR3: CASSLREGRETQYF. CDR3 DNA: TGTGCCAGCAGCTTGCGGGAGGGCCGAGAGACCCAGTACTTC.

V gene TRBV29-1 combines with J gene TRBJ2-7; 9 bases align to TRBD2. The V gene end was trimmed by 7 bases and the J gene end by 6 bases; junction bases not matched to a gene: 10. CDR3 size: 13 residues. The germline V gene has CDR1 SQVTM and CDR2 ANQGSEA. The CDR3 nucleotides are TGCAGCGCTAGAGCGGGAGGTCAGGGCGAGCAGTACTTC. Residues: CSARAGGQGEQYF.

The chain is built from TRBV28 and TRBJ1-2, with D hard to call. V lost 2 bases and J 0 bases, leaving 7 bases between the germline ends. The CDR3 has 14 residues. The germline CDR1 and CDR2 sequences are MDHEN and SYDVKM. DNA for the CDR3: TGTGCCAGCAGTTTACTACTAGCTAACTATGGCTACACCTTC. The encoded protein is CASSLLLANYGYTF.

This clone showed up just a few times. The chain employs TRBV27 and TRBJ2-2; 12 bases agree with TRBD2. Losses at the gene ends were 6 bases for V and 5 bases for J; bases not matched to a gene: 4. CDR3 length equals 15 residues. The germline V gene encodes CDR1 MNHEY and CDR2 SMNVEV (reference sequence). CDR3 nucleotides: TGTGCCAGCAGGGCCGGGACTAGCGGGACCGGGGAGCTGTTTTTT. Translation gives CASRAGTSGTGELFF.

The rearrangement uses TRBV7-9 and TRBJ1-2, with 8 positions matching TRBD1. The junction had 3 bases not matched to a gene; V was cut back by 5 bases and J by 4 bases. Germline CDR1 SEHNR, CDR2 FQNEAQ (reference sequence). The CDR3 is made up of 13 amino acids. The CDR3 spells CASSPDRVYGYTF. The DNA for the CDR3 is TGTGCCAGCAGCCCGGACAGGGTCTATGGCTACACCTTC.

The J gene is TRBJ1-4, the V gene TRBV11-2; 9 nucleotides agree with TRBD1. The CDR3 has 16 amino acids. CDR1 is SGHAT and CDR2 is FQNNGV in the germline V gene. V shed 5 bases, J shed 6 bases, and the junction held 10 bases outside the gene matches. The CDR3 nucleotides are TGTGCCAGCAGCCCATACAGGGGGCAGGTAGATGAAAAACTGTTTTTT. It codes for CASSPYRGQVDEKLFF.

The chain is built from TRBV18 and TRBJ1-5; D gene ambiguous. CDR1 and CDR2 from the germline V gene are KGHSH and LQKENI. The length of the CDR3 is 15 residues. The V and J ends lost 1 base and 2 bases respectively, with 9 bases between them. The CDR3 loop is CASSPRSEGNQPQHF. The CDR3 coding sequence is TGTGCCAGCTCACCACGATCCGAGGGCAATCAGCCCCAGCATTTT.

The chain employs TRBV28 and TRBJ1-5; TRBD1 might be the D (5 bases). CDR1 is MDHEN, CDR2 SYDVKM, per germline. The CDR3 is 14 amino acids. V was clipped by 5 bases and J by 6 bases, with 14 bases between them. CDR3 in amino acids: CASSAGAGGQPQHF. CDR3 DNA: TGTGCCAGCAGTGCTGGGGCGGGGGGTCAGCCCCAGCATTTT.

The V and J genes are TRBV6-5 and TRBJ1-2; D remains unclear. The germline V and J ends were trimmed by 6 bases and 2 bases, with 10 bases remaining between them. CDR1 MNHEY and CDR2 SVGAGI come from the germline V gene. The CDR3 consists of 13 residues. CDR3 amino acids: CASRAGINYGYTF. CDR3 nucleotide sequence: TGTGCCAGCAGGGCCGGGATCAACTATGGCTACACCTTC.

The chain couples TRBV30 to TRBJ1-5; 10 nucleotides align to TRBD1. Germline trimming cut 0 bases from V and 6 bases from J; bases unmatched to any gene: 5. The CDR3 runs 15 residues. CDR1 is GTSNPN, CDR2 SVGIG, per germline (reference sequence). The CDR3 loop is CAWSVLGTGVQPQHF. CDR3 coding DNA: TGTGCCTGGAGTGTACTCGGGACAGGGGTTCAGCCCCAGCATTTT.

The chain is built from TRBV5-1 and TRBJ2-5; 8 bases align to TRBD1. V was clipped by 1 base and J by 3 bases; unmatched bases: 2. Germline V CDR1 and CDR2: SGHRS, YFSETQ. This CDR3 contains 14 residues. The CDR3 nucleotides are TGCGCCAGCAGCTTGACAGGGGGAGAAGAGACCCAGTACTTC. Protein: CASSLTGGEETQYF.

V and J are TRBV2 and TRBJ1-2; unclear D gene. Trimming took off 5 bases at V and 2 bases at J, with 9 bases between the two ends. This CDR3 has 13 amino acids. Germline V gives CDR1 SNHLY, CDR2 FYNNEI. CDR3 in amino acids: CASSREENYGYTF. The CDR3 nucleotides are TGTGCCAGCAGTAGAGAGGAAAACTATGGCTACACCTTC.

The chain links TRBV7-9 to TRBJ1-1; TRBD1 matches 10 bases. Germline V CDR1 and CDR2: SEHNR, FQNEAQ (reference sequence). With V trimmed by 1 base and J by 8 bases, 4 bases remained unmatched. The CDR3 runs to 14 residues. CDR3 coding DNA: TGTGCCAGCAGCTTAGGGGACAGGGGAAAGGAAGCTTTCTTT. Amino acids: CASSLGDRGKEAFF. Together with reference TRBV7-9 and TRBJ1-1, the CDR3 gives the full variable domain: DTGVSQNPRHKITKRGQNVTFRCDPISEHNRLYWYRQTLGQGPEFLTYFQNEAQLEKSRLLSDRFSAERPKGSFSTLEIQRTEQGDSAMYLCASSLGDRGKEAFFGQGTRLTVV.

Note on this clone: Its ends do not fully match the called genes, so a read error is possible. This sequence joins TRBV29-1 and TRBJ1-1, with unresolved D. CDR1 is SQVTM, CDR2 ANQGSEA, per germline. The CDR3 is 13 residues long. The DNA of the CDR3 is TGCAGCGTTGAACGGGTTTTGAGGACTGAAACTTTCTTT. It encodes CSVERVLRTETFF.

As to this clone: The sample holds other DNA sequences that translate to the same CDR3. V and J are TRBV27 and TRBJ2-2; D gene unclear. The CDR3 runs to 13 residues. Per germline, CDR1 MNHEY and CDR2 SMNVEV (reference sequence). V was clipped by 7 bases and J by 2 bases, with 8 bases between them. CDR3 in DNA: TGTGCCAGCAAACTGACAAACACCGGGGAGCTGTTTTTT. This encodes CASKLTNTGELFF.